This TCR beta chain was sequenced for a study of blood T cell repertoires in COVID-19. Data came from immunoSEQ multiplex PCR; TCRdb stores just in-frame clones and leaves some out. Here the sample spans approximately 50,000 clones, around 93% being singletons. The CDR3 is made up of 18 amino acids. The germline gives CDR1 LNHDA, CDR2 SQIVND (reference sequence). V gave up 0 bases and J gave up 7 bases, with 22 bases separating them. The rearrangement uses TRBV19 and TRBJ1-5, with a weak D call TRBD1 (6 bases). Sequenced sample: peripheral blood. The sequence derives from a man aged 45-60 years with active COVID-19. CDR3 sequence: CASSIDLYRDMRRQPQHF. The CDR3 coding sequence is TGTGCCAGTAGTATAGATCTTTACCGGGACATGCGTCGGCAGCCCCAGCATTTT.